The rows below give T cell receptor beta chains drawn from one sample of a study of technical replicates of blood from several donors. Produced via immunoSEQ multiplex PCR; TCRdb's table is partial and in-frame only. The sample has about 56,000 clones, around 95% seen once. Sequenced sample: PBMCs. These receptor sequences come from a human donor in good health. Some clones in this sample may be carry-over from other donors' samples. Each CDR3 is given with its conserved first and last residue. A D gene is named only where the DNA matches it firmly. The size entry is marked missing in some rows and otherwise reads once, few, many or a size class.

>.|.|TRBV4-2|TRBJ2-7
CASSQEVGRSPEQYF
TGTGCCAGCAGCCAAGAGGTCGGGAGATCGCCCGAGCAGTACTTC
>TRBD2|.|TRBV29-1|TRBJ2-7
CSVGTSGSYEQYF
TGCAGCGTTGGGACTAGCGGGAGTTACGAGCAGTACTTC
>.|.|TRBV5-4|TRBJ1-3
CASSSGGGQRSGNTIYF
TGTGCCAGCAGCTCGGGTGGAGGACAGAGATCTGGAAACACCATATATTTT
>.|.|TRBV27|TRBJ2-3
CASSPRIHTDTQYF
TGTGCCAGCAGTCCGCGGATTCACACAGATACGCAGTATTTT
>TRBD2|once|TRBV7-7|TRBJ2-3
CASSLGGLAGVDTQYF
TGTGCCAGCAGCTTAGGCGGACTAGCGGGAGTGGATACGCAGTATTTT
>TRBD2|once|TRBV6-4|TRBJ2-7
CASRGREHGAYEQYF
TGTGCCAGCAGGGGGAGGGAACACGGCGCCTACGAGCAGTACTTC
>.|.|TRBV20-1|TRBJ2-2
CSAGRFGELFF
TGCAGTGCGGGGCGTTTCGGGGAGCTGTTTTTT
>TRBD2|.|TRBV7-9|TRBJ2-7
CASSYSGGPEEQYF
TGTGCCAGCAGCTATTCGGGAGGGCCGGAAGAGCAGTACTTC
>TRBD2|.|TRBV6-1|TRBJ2-3
CASSEYSGGSTDTQYF
TGTGCCAGCAGTGAATATAGCGGGGGGAGCACAGATACGCAGTATTTT
>TRBD2|.|TRBV30|TRBJ2-2
CAWDSGSAGELFF
TGTGCCTGGGATAGCGGGAGTGCCGGGGAGCTGTTTTTT
>.|.|TRBV4-3|TRBJ1-2
CASSQVSRTEYYGYTF
TGCGCCAGCAGCCAAGTTAGCCGGACAGAGTACTATGGCTACACCTTC
>.|once|TRBV7-9|TRBJ2-5
CASSYTAETQYF
TGTGCCAGCAGCTATACTGCTGAGACCCAGTACTTC
>TRBD2|.|TRBV5-1|TRBJ2-6
CASSLGTSGASYSGANVLTF
TGCGCCAGCAGCTTGGGGACTAGCGGGGCCTCTTACTCTGGGGCCAACGTCCTGACTTTC